The 28 T cell receptor beta chains reported below all come from one sample, sequenced in a study of immune evolution from preneoplasia to lung adenocarcinoma (dated by TCRdb to the early 2020s). Library preparation was by the immunoSEQ multiplex PCR assay. The immuneACCESS repertoire file appears here via TCRdb, limited to in-frame rearrangements. These files lack a portion of the clones; in checked studies, under half of the deficit traces to unresolved V genes, and the cause of the others is not known. This sample has some 5,000 clones in its table, and about four fifths of those were observed once. The ten most abundant clones make up less than 15% of the sample. The sample consisted of FFPE normal lung tissue adjacent to the tumor. These receptors all come from a person between 50 and 70 years old with lung adenocarcinoma.

There are a few counts of this clone. CDR3 sequence (DNA): TGTGCCATCAGCCGGACTAGCGGGAGTGCCCCCTACAATGAGCAGTTCTTC. Translating it yields CAISRTSGSAPYNEQFF. V gene TRBV10-3 combines with J gene TRBJ2-1, with 13 positions matching TRBD2. V lost 6 bases and J lost 2; bases outside the gene matches: 7. The germline V gene encodes CDR1 ENHRY and CDR2 SYGVKD. The CDR3 has 17 amino acids.

This rearrangement joins TRBV28 to TRBJ1-2; 7 bases are a match to TRBD1. The V and J ends lost 5 bases and 7 bases, in that order; junction bases with no gene match: 13. Germline V gene data show CDR1 as MDHEN and CDR2 as SYDVKM. This CDR3 has 15 residues. Here the CDR3 DNA reads TGTGCCAGCAGTAGTCCCCTATCAGGGGGTGGTGGCTACACCTTC. Amino acids: CASSSPLSGGGGYTF.

The chain joins TRBV7-6 to TRBJ2-3, with D perhaps given as TRBD1 or TRBD2 (6 bases each). Deletions cut 1 base from V and 0 bases from J, with 14 bases between. Germline loops: CDR1 SGHVS, CDR2 FNYEAQ. This CDR3 comprises 17 residues. CDR3 in DNA: TGTGCCAGCAGCTTAGTCCCCGGGGGCACTAGCACAGATACGCAGTATTTT. It yields the protein CASSLVPGGTSTDTQYF. The variable domain in full, with the rest retrieved from reference TRBV7-6 and TRBJ2-3, is GAGVSQSPRYKVTKRGQDVALRCDPISGHVSLYWYRQALGQGPEFLTYFNYEAQQDKSGLPNDRFSAERPEGSISTLTIQRTEQRDSAMYRCASSLVPGGTSTDTQYFGPGTRLTVL.

This clone has just one count. CDR3 coding DNA: TGTGCCAGCAGCTCCCCGGACAGGAGGGAGACCCAGTACTTC. Its translation: CASSSPDRRETQYF. This sequence joins TRBV5-6 and TRBJ2-5; 7 nucleotides line up with TRBD1. The length of the CDR3 is 14 residues. With V trimmed by 3 bases and J by 5 bases, 7 bases remained unmatched. The germline CDR1 and CDR2 sequences are SGHDT and YYEEEE.

This clone came up a few times. V usage is TRBV5-5 and J usage is TRBJ2-7; D is unclear. The CDR3 sequence is 15 residues long. The V gene's germline CDR1 is SGHKS and CDR2 YYEKEE (reference sequence). Deletions cut 0 bases from V and 3 bases from J, with 13 bases between. In DNA form, the CDR3 reads TGTGCCAGCAGCTTGGACAGCCAGGTCCACTACGAGCAGTACTTC. Its protein product is CASSLDSQVHYEQYF.

V and J are TRBV11-3 and TRBJ2-1; 13 bases agree with TRBD2. Trimming took 5 bases from V and 10 from J; bases not matched to a gene: 14. CDR1 is SGHNT and CDR2 is YENEEA in the germline V gene. There are 17 residues in the CDR3. The CDR3 reads CASSKWTSGGESLEQFF. As DNA, the CDR3 is TGTGCCAGCAGCAAGTGGACTAGCGGGGGTGAATCTCTGGAGCAGTTCTTC. The whole variable domain, remainder taken from reference TRBV11-3 and TRBJ2-1, is EAGVVQSPRYKIIEKKQPVAFWCNPISGHNTLYWYLQNLGQGPELLIRYENEEAVDDSQLPKDRFSAERLKGVDSTLKIQPAELGDSAVYLCASSKWTSGGESLEQFFGPGTRLTVL.

The V call is TRBV27, the J call TRBJ1-2, with D perhaps TRBD1 (6 bases). The ends were cut back, 6 bases at V and 4 bases at J, with 15 bases in the middle. Per germline, CDR1 MNHEY and CDR2 SMNVEV (reference sequence). This CDR3 contains 14 residues. This chain's CDR3 is CASRGNRAFYGYTF. As DNA, the CDR3 is TGTGCCAGCAGGGGGAACAGGGCTTTCTATGGCTACACCTTC.

This chain joins TRBV4-1 and TRBJ2-3; possible D gene TRBD1, 6 bases. The CDR3 loop spans 16 amino acids. V was shortened by 4 bases and J by 1 base, with 15 bases between the two germline ends. Germline V gives CDR1 MGHRA, CDR2 YSYEKL. Written as DNA, the CDR3 is TGCGCCAGCAGCCGAGAAGGGGCAGGGGGCACAGATACGCAGTATTTT. Protein product: CASSREGAGGTDTQYF.

The CDR3 coding sequence is TGTGCTAGTGGTTTGCCCGAGGCTAGCGGGATCGGGCAGTTCTTC. The encoded protein is CASGLPEASGIGQFF. This chain uses TRBV12-5 with TRBJ2-1, with 9 positions matching TRBD2. From germline, CDR1 is LGHNT and CDR2 FRNRAP. The CDR3 contains 15 residues. J lost 12 bases, V lost 2 bases, and 11 bases had no gene match.

This chain connects TRBV27 to TRBJ2-7; 7 bases line up with TRBD1. The germline V gene has CDR1 MNHEY and CDR2 SMNVEV (reference sequence). This CDR3 is 13 amino acids long. Germline trimming cut 6 bases from V and 4 bases from J; bases unmatched to any gene: 6. This chain's CDR3 is CASRGTANYEQYF. The CDR3 bases are TGTGCCAGCAGAGGGACAGCAAATTACGAGCAGTACTTC.

V and J are TRBV12-5 and TRBJ2-7; perhaps TRBD2 as D (6 bases). Trimming took off 9 bases at V and 2 bases at J, with 11 bases between the two ends. Germline CDR1 LGHNT, CDR2 FRNRAP. CDR3 size: 12 residues. CDR3 loop: CARPGLPYEQYF. DNA for the CDR3: TGTGCTAGACCGGGACTGCCCTACGAGCAGTACTTC.

The rearrangement links TRBV5-1 to TRBJ2-7; unclear D gene. The CDR3 length is 14 residues. The V end lost 0 bases, the J end lost 5 bases, and 12 bases lay between the germline ends. Looked up from germline, CDR1 is SGHRS and CDR2 is YFSETQ. The CDR3 coding sequence is TGCGCCAGCAGCTTGGGTCTAGGGCTCGACGAGCAGTACTTC. Protein product: CASSLGLGLDEQYF.

V is TRBV6-4 and J is TRBJ2-3, with D perhaps matching TRBD1 (6 bases). Trimming shortened V by 4 bases and J by 5 bases, and 10 bases separated the two germline ends. The CDR3 consists of 13 residues. Germline V gives CDR1 MRHNA, CDR2 SNTAGT. This CDR3 reads CASSAGEIDTQYF. The CDR3 DNA sequence: TGTGCCAGCAGTGCAGGGGAGATAGATACGCAGTATTTT.

This sequence joins TRBV2 and TRBJ1-5; possible D gene TRBD1, 5 bases. The CDR3 is 15 amino acids. Germline V gene data show CDR1 as SNHLY and CDR2 as FYNNEI. Deletions cut 5 bases from V and 3 bases from J, with 14 bases between. Here the CDR3 DNA reads TGTGCCAGCAGTCCCGGGGGTCAGGACAATCAGCCCCAGCATTTT. It codes for CASSPGGQDNQPQHF.

This chain joins TRBV30 and TRBJ2-7; no clear D gene. The CDR3 runs to 13 residues. V was trimmed by 5 bases and J by 1 base, leaving 12 bases between them. The V gene's germline CDR1 is GTSNPN and CDR2 SVGIG (reference sequence). CDR3 nucleotides: TGTGCCTGGTCGGACGGCTTATCCTACGAGCAGTACTTC. It yields the protein CAWSDGLSYEQYF.

The chain links TRBV2 to TRBJ2-1; 7 bases line up with TRBD1. Germline assignment: CDR1 SNHLY and CDR2 FYNNEI. After removal of 4 bases from V and 7 bases from J, the junction contained 16 bases not matched to a gene. The CDR3 spans 17 residues. CDR3 region: CASSGIEGQPLGNEQFF. The CDR3 DNA sequence: TGTGCCAGCAGTGGAATCGAGGGACAGCCCCTCGGGAATGAGCAGTTCTTC. Drawing the rest from reference TRBV2 and TRBJ2-1, the complete variable domain is EPEVTQTPSHQVTQMGQEVILRCVPISNHLYFYWYRQILGQKVEFLVSFYNNEISEKSEIFDDQFSVERPDGSNFTLKIRSTKLEDSAMYFCASSGIEGQPLGNEQFFGPGTRLTVL.

V is TRBV4-1 and J is TRBJ2-1, with 12 bases matching TRBD2. Germline loops: CDR1 MGHRA, CDR2 YSYEKL. The CDR3 is made up of 20 amino acids. Trimming removed 4 bases from V and 0 bases from J; junction bases left unmatched: 13. CDR3 sequence (DNA): TGCGCCAGCAGCCCCGCCCAACCTAGCGGGAGGGCGAGCTCCTACAATGAGCAGTTCTTC. This encodes CASSPAQPSGRASSYNEQFF.

For this clone: The CDR3 does not end in the conserved phenylalanine or tryptophan, so this is likely a read error. The limits of the CDR3 on the DNA are not certain, so only TCRdb's listed CDR3 is given. The rearrangement uses TRBV30 and TRBJ1-2; no check of the table's D call, TRBD1, against the DNA was made. Germline-derived CDR1 and CDR2 are GTSNPN and SVGIG (reference sequence). Ends included, the CDR3 has 9 residues. CDR3 amino acids: CAWSGAPPL.

The chain links TRBV9 to TRBJ2-7, with 12 bases identical to TRBD2. V was clipped by 5 bases and J by 4 bases; unmatched bases: 10. The CDR3 totals 16 residues. Germline values: CDR1 SGDLS, CDR2 YYNGEE. The CDR3 loop is CASSGDLAGGKYEQYF. In nucleotides, the CDR3 is TGTGCCAGCAGTGGGGATCTAGCGGGAGGGAAGTACGAGCAGTACTTC.

This clone was detected once. The rearrangement uses TRBV6-6 and TRBJ1-1; D remains unclear. Looked up from germline, CDR1 is MNHNY and CDR2 is SVGAGI (reference sequence). The V gene lost 5 bases and the J gene lost 1 base, with 11 bases spanning the gap. The CDR3 totals 14 residues. CDR3 sequence reads: CASSLGPPNTEAFF. In DNA form, the CDR3 reads TGTGCCAGCAGTCTCGGACCGCCGAACACTGAAGCTTTCTTT.

The chain couples TRBV6-5 to TRBJ1-1; D not certain. Trimming took 7 bases from V and 0 from J, leaving 9 bases between them. CDR3 size: 13 residues. Germline lookup yields CDR1 MNHEY and CDR2 SVGAGI. CDR3 loop: CASNRGVNTEAFF. CDR3 coding DNA: TGTGCCAGCAACCGGGGAGTGAACACTGAAGCTTTCTTT.

The chain links TRBV7-8 to TRBJ1-2; no clear D. Germline assignment: CDR1 SGHVS and CDR2 FQNEAQ. The length of the CDR3 is 13 residues. V lost 1 base and J 4 bases, leaving 7 bases between the germline ends. The CDR3 loop is CASSLEGFYGYTF. The CDR3 nucleotides are TGTGCCAGCAGCTTAGAGGGATTCTATGGCTACACCTTC.

The chain couples TRBV27 to TRBJ2-2; D unresolved. This CDR3 has 16 residues. V lost 8 bases, J lost 0 bases, and 16 bases lay in between. Germline V lookup: CDR1 MNHEY, CDR2 SMNVEV (reference sequence). The CDR3 loop is CASGPLGIANTGELFF. CDR3 in DNA: TGTGCCAGCGGACCCTTAGGGATCGCGAACACCGGGGAGCTGTTTTTT.

The V and J genes are TRBV7-2 and TRBJ2-5, with D perhaps matching TRBD1 (7 bases). Looked up from germline, CDR1 is SGHTA and CDR2 is FQGNSA. V was shortened by 4 bases and J by 3 bases, with 15 bases between the two germline ends. The CDR3 has 15 residues. CDR3 loop: CASSSGGQGEETQYF. The CDR3 bases are TGTGCCAGCAGCTCCGGGGGTCAGGGGGAAGAGACCCAGTACTTC.

The gene calls are TRBV29-1 and TRBJ2-1; D gene ambiguous. CDR1 is SQVTM and CDR2 is ANQGSEA in the germline V gene. V lost 7 bases and J 4 bases, leaving 11 bases between the germline ends. The CDR3 sequence is 12 residues long. The CDR3 sequence: CSAPGLYNEQFF. The CDR3, as DNA: TGCAGCGCCCCAGGTCTATACAATGAGCAGTTCTTC.

The chain links TRBV5-1 to TRBJ2-1; 9 bases are shared with TRBD2. Trimming took 4 bases from V and 2 from J; bases not matched to a gene: 1. Germline-derived CDR1 and CDR2 are SGHRS and YFSETQ. The CDR3 is 14 amino acids. CDR3 sequence (DNA): TGCGCCAGCAGCGGCGGGAGGGCCTACAATGAGCAGTTCTTC. Translating it yields CASSGGRAYNEQFF. The full variable domain, with the rest looked up from reference TRBV5-1 and TRBJ2-1, is KAGVTQTPRYLIKTRGQQVTLSCSPISGHRSVSWYQQTPGQGLQFLFEYFSETQRNKGNFPGRFSGRQFSNSRSEMNVSTLELGDSALYLCASSGGRAYNEQFFGPGTRLTVL.

This rearrangement joins TRBV11-1 to TRBJ2-2, with a weak D call TRBD1 (7 bases). Per the germline V gene, CDR1 is SGHAT and CDR2 is FQDESV (reference sequence). Trimming removed 5 bases from V and 5 bases from J, with 15 bases in between. The CDR3 extends over 15 amino acids. CDR3 residues: CASSQGGRSTGELFF. The CDR3, as DNA: TGTGCCAGCAGCCAGGGGGGCAGGAGTACCGGGGAGCTGTTTTTT.

In this sample, this clone turned up once. The chain is built from TRBV7-8 and TRBJ2-1; 10 bases fit TRBD2. The CDR3 is 17 amino acids. Germline CDR1 and CDR2: SGHVS and FQNEAQ. With 5 bases clipped from V and 5 bases from J, the junction kept 12 bases outside the gene matches. The CDR3 DNA reads TGTGCCAGCAGCCGCCGGGACACCCTAGCGGGAGACAATGAGCAGTTCTTC. This gives the protein CASSRRDTLAGDNEQFF.